This section outlines one TCR beta chain sequence together with its context. Clones were sequenced by immunoSEQ multiplex PCR, and TCRdb holds only the in-frame ones, with some missing. The sample includes 57,000 or so clones, under 95% of them seen just once. Between the trimmed V and J ends, which lost 0 bases and 0 bases, there was a span of 7 bases. Per germline, CDR1 SGHRS and CDR2 YFSETQ. This CDR3 has 14 amino acids. The entry originates in a study of T cell changes during pregnancy in multiple sclerosis. The V gene is TRBV5-1, the J gene TRBJ2-7; D is uncertain. Sample: peripheral blood, taken in the second trimester of pregnancy. The receptor was derived from a female donor with multiple sclerosis, enrolled in a pregnancy study. CDR3 residues: CASSLVGSSYEQYF. The CDR3 DNA is TGCGCCAGCAGCTTGGTGGGCAGCTCCTACGAGCAGTACTTC. The complete variable domain, with remaining parts taken from reference TRBV5-1 and TRBJ2-7, reads KAGVTQTPRYLIKTRGQQVTLSCSPISGHRSVSWYQQTPGQGLQFLFEYFSETQRNKGNFPGRFSGRQFSNSRSEMNVSTLELGDSALYLCASSLVGSSYEQYFGPGTRLTVT.